This TCR beta chain was sequenced during a study of shared clonotypes between healthy human individuals. Germline V gene data show CDR1 as MGHRA and CDR2 as YSYEKL. This CDR3 comprises 14 residues. Deletions cut 1 base from V and 5 bases from J, with 11 bases between. TCRdb's table, derived via immunoSEQ multiplex PCR, lists solely in-frame clones and lacks some. Among about 2.3 million clones listed, over 85% were seen once. This receptor was obtained from a man younger than 35 in good health. Some clones in this sample may be carry-over from other donors' samples. This rearrangement joins TRBV4-1 to TRBJ2-5; D is unclear. Input material: naive CD4+ T cells from PBMCs. Specified subset: CD45RA+ positively selected. DNA of the CDR3: TGCGCCAGCAGCCAAGTCCCCCGGGTCGAGACCCAGTACTTC. Protein: CASSQVPRVETQYF.